This T cell receptor (beta chain) was identified in a study of CD4 T cells in relation to SARS-CoV-2 and coronaviruses. The CDR3 totals 12 residues. Trimming took 5 bases from V and 9 from J, leaving 11 bases between them. CDR1 and CDR2 (germline): MNHEY, SVGAGI. The assay was immunoSEQ multiplex PCR, and TCRdb's table has in-frame clones only and misses some. The data hold about 36,000 clones, with around 77% observed a single time. About this clone itself: Its antigen remains unidentified.

This sequence was found in an adult with COVID-19. The V call is TRBV6-5, the J call TRBJ2-1, with D possibly matching TRBD2 (6 bases). The sequenced material came from memory CD4+ T cells from PBMCs, cultured in vitro. DNA for the CDR3: TGTGCCAGCAGTCTGACTAGTATTGAGCAGTTCTTC. Translated: CASSLTSIEQFF.